Given below is one T cell receptor beta chain in context. Its target is unknown. The sample originates from a study of cytomegalovirus exposure and HLA in healthy donors. Study information: Earlier work reported 90 million to 120 million unique TCR beta sequences from about 180 million T cells. Points from the study as a whole: Using the classifier, cytomegalovirus status was reportedly diagnosed with high specificity and sensitivity. There were reportedly fewer N-insertions in an Asian-associated ancestry cluster than the roughly 700-donor mean, in a later analysis.

This CDR3 spans 14 amino acids. V lost 6 bases, J lost 2 bases, and 12 bases lay in between. The germline V gene has CDR1 MNHNY and CDR2 SVGAGI (reference sequence). PCR employed 60 Vbeta and 13 Jbeta primers. Original data processing: An analysis that came later counted roughly 87 million unique TCR beta chains, approximately 9.9 million shared. Only in-frame clones appear in the TCRdb table, and some are missing; sequencing was by immunoSEQ multiplex PCR. Clonal size and the V and J genes are those of that table, whereas D and trimming came from the DNA. The table includes 150,000 to 200,000 clones, about 70% detected once.

The chain is built from TRBV6-6 and TRBJ2-3; weak D call: TRBD1 (6 bases). The material sequenced was PBMCs. This TCR was sampled from a woman between 40 and 55 years old in good health and CMV-seropositive. In DNA form, the CDR3 reads TGTGCCAGCAGACTTACAGGGATCACAGATACGCAGTATTTT. Translation: CASRLTGITDTQYF.